Below are 7 T cell receptor beta chains sequenced from a single sample in a study of shared T cell receptors in the human thymus. Libraries were prepared by immunoSEQ multiplex PCR; TCRdb keeps only in-frame clonotypes and omits some of them. There are about 380,000 clones in the sample; over 90% occur only once, and roughly 0.021% lies in the top ten. Sequencing was done on a sample of thymocytes. Receptors were obtained from a human donor.

Of note for this clone: An end of the junction does not agree with germline; a read error may underlie this. This rearrangement joins TRBV27 to TRBJ2-1; 8 nucleotides match TRBD1. The CDR3 is 15 residues long. Germline CDR1 is MNHEY and CDR2 is SMNVEV (reference sequence). CDR3 loop: CASRTADRDLYEQFF. The CDR3 nucleotides are TGTGCAAGCAGAACGGCGGACAGGGATCTCTATGAGCAGTTCTTC.

This clone was observed a handful of times. For the CDR3, the DNA is TGTGCCAGTTCCGGACAGGGGGAAGGCTACACCTTC. Translation: CASSGQGEGYTF. This chain links TRBV19 with TRBJ1-2; 10 nucleotides line up with TRBD1. The V gene end was trimmed by 8 bases and the J gene end by 8 bases; junction bases not matched to a gene: 5. This CDR3 contains 12 residues. Germline loops: CDR1 LNHDA, CDR2 SQIVND (reference sequence).

This clone was found once. V is TRBV19 and J is TRBJ1-2; no reliable D call. The CDR3 extends over 15 amino acids. CDR1 is LNHDA, CDR2 SQIVND, per germline (reference sequence). Trimming cost V 2 bases and J 2 bases, with 12 bases left between them. CDR3 residues: CASSISMAGNYGYTF. CDR3 bases: TGTGCCAGTAGTATAAGTATGGCCGGGAACTATGGCTACACCTTC.

The chain has TRBV7-2 and TRBJ2-1; D unclear. The ends were cut back, 3 bases at V and 3 bases at J, with 6 bases in the middle. The germline V gene has CDR1 SGHTA and CDR2 FQGNSA. The CDR3 sequence is 13 residues long. The CDR3 here is CASSLTLYNEQFF. DNA for the CDR3: TGTGCCAGCAGCTTGACCCTCTACAATGAGCAGTTCTTC.

The chain is built from TRBV5-3 and TRBJ2-3, with D possibly being TRBD1 (6 bases). TRBV5-3 is annotated as an ORF whose role is uncertain. Trimming left V 2 bases short and J 3 bases short, with 7 bases between. There are 13 residues in the CDR3. DNA for the CDR3: TGTGCCAGAAGCTTACAGGGAACAGATACGCAGTATTTT. This encodes CARSLQGTDTQYF.

This chain connects TRBV25-1 to TRBJ2-4; unclear D gene. Trimming removed 1 base from V and 3 bases from J, with 4 bases in between. The CDR3 covers 13 residues. Germline CDR1 reads MGHDK; CDR2 reads SYGVNS. The DNA for the CDR3 is TGTGCCAGCAGTGAATCGTACAAAAACATTCAGTACTTC. This translates into CASSESYKNIQYF.

The J gene is TRBJ2-2, the V gene TRBV11-1; D perhaps matches TRBD2 (5 bases). CDR1 is SGHAT, CDR2 FQDESV, per germline (reference sequence). This CDR3 region has 14 residues. V lost 1 base and J 6 bases, leaving 9 bases between the germline ends. In DNA form, the CDR3 reads TGTGCCAGCAGCTTAGGAGCGGAGGCCGGGGAGCTGTTTTTT. Translated: CASSLGAEAGELFF.